This T cell receptor (beta chain) was identified during a study of regulatory T cells in long-lasting Graves disease. Study results and limitations: There were preferences for TRBV28, TRBJ1-2 and TRBJ2-5 in persistent disease. The analysis examined peripheral blood only and excluded thyroid tissue.

Through Arm-PCR of CDR3 regions and iRepertoire HTBI primers, TCR beta libraries were built. TCRdb redid the calling of the multiplex PCR reads with MiXCR, one entry per CDR3 protein. The sample lists 380,000 or so distinct CDR3 sequences, around 15% occurring once. The CDR3 has 17 amino acids. Germline CDR1 and CDR2: SGHRS and YFSETQ. Time point here: newly diagnosed GD, antithyroid drugs for less than 3 months. Scientists built the TCR library using RNA that was extracted from PBMCs. This clonotype has more than one count but fewer than ten. Its antigen is currently unknown. Mismatch with germline at one junction end may stem from a read error. This same sample was also part of a study on T cells in Graves' hyperthyroidism and ophthalmopathy. That source reports: The TCR CDR3 first-round RT-PCR relied on the HTBI primer set.

The chain recombines TRBV5-1 with TRBJ1-3; D is perhaps TRBD1 (5 bases). This specimen consisted of peripheral blood mononuclear cells (PBMCs), obtained at new diagnosis, from a patient treated with antithyroid drugs. This TCR came from a woman between 18 and 30 years old with Graves disease. DNA for the CDR3: TGTGCCAGCAGCTTGATTGCAGGGCAGGTTCCTGGAAACACCATATATTTT. Translated, it gives CASSLIAGQVPGNTIYF. The whole variable domain, filled in from reference TRBV5-1 and TRBJ1-3, reads KAGVTQTPRYLIKTRGQQVTLSCSPISGHRSVSWYQQTPGQGLQFLFEYFSETQRNKGNFPGRFSGRQFSNSRSEMNVSTLELGDSALYLCASSLIAGQVPGNTIYFGEGSWLTVV.